The 3 T cell receptor beta chains presented below share a single source sample, sequenced in a study of long-term antiretroviral therapy in people with HIV. This was the immunoSEQ v3.0 assay at survey level. Assay: immunoSEQ multiplex PCR; the TCRdb copy retains only in-frame clones and omits some. The table records some 30,000 clones, 85% of them present only once. Source: unsorted PBMCs, taken around 3.3 years after starting antiretroviral therapy. The source is a man aged 18-30 years with HIV.

The chain is built from TRBV7-9 and TRBJ2-7; D might be TRBD1 (7 bases). Trimming left V 7 bases short and J 6 bases short, with 16 bases between. CDR3 size: 13 residues. CDR1 and CDR2 (germline): SEHNR, FQNEAQ (reference sequence). In nucleotides, the CDR3 is TGTGCCAGCAACCCGACAGGGAGGTTCGAGCAGTACTTC. This gives the protein CASNPTGRFEQYF.

In this sample, this clone turned up a few times. V and J are TRBV27 and TRBJ1-2; D is unclear. The CDR3 is 13 amino acids. The germline V gene has CDR1 MNHEY and CDR2 SMNVEV (reference sequence). Trimming cost V 2 bases and J 4 bases, with 8 bases left between them. As DNA, the CDR3 is TGTGCCAGCAGTTTAAGCCTGAGCTATGGCTACACCTTC. Its translation: CASSLSLSYGYTF.

This chain links TRBV6-4 with TRBJ2-1, with D unclear. The CDR3 has 14 residues. Germline V gene data show CDR1 as MRHNA and CDR2 as SNTAGT. The V end was cut by 0 bases, the J end by 12 bases, with 15 bases between. As DNA, the CDR3 is TGTGCCAGCAGTGACTCCCAGAGCCGTGGTCGGCAGTTCTTC. It specifies CASSDSQSRGRQFF.